This is a list of T cell receptor beta chains from one sample in a study of shared T cell receptors in the human thymus. Sequencing used immunoSEQ multiplex PCR; TCRdb keeps in-frame clones, though not all of them. The sample comprises over 350,000 clones, roughly 94% of which are singletons, and around 0.018% rests with the top ten. The sample taken for sequencing was thymocytes. These receptors came from a human donor. The CDR3 runs from the conserved cysteine through the conserved F or W. The D gene is left open where the match is weak. Rows give clone size only sometimes, using once, few, many, or a class for an expanded clone.

cdr3_nt,cdr3_aa,v_call,d_call,j_call,clone_size
TGTGCCAGCTCACCCACTCAGGGACAGGTCTACGAGCAGTACTTC,CASSPTQGQVYEQYF,TRBV18,TRBD1,TRBJ2-7,NA
TGTGCCACCAGCCGCGGTAGCGGCTCCTACGAGCAGTACTTC,CATSRGSGSYEQYF,TRBV15,NA,TRBJ2-7,NA
TGCGCCAGCAGTGAGCGGTGGGTAGGGGAGCAGTTCTTC,CASSERWVGEQFF,TRBV10-2,NA,TRBJ2-1,NA
TGCGCCAGCAGTGAGTCGGGTATCCTACGGCCCACCAAAGGGAAACCCTACGAGCAGTACTTC,CASSESGILRPTKGKPYEQYF,TRBV10-2,NA,TRBJ2-7,NA
TGCGCCAGCAGCCAATCCCTGAATGAAAAACTGTTTTTT,CASSQSLNEKLFF,TRBV4-1,NA,TRBJ1-4,NA
TGCGCCAGCAGCTTGGCCGGCAGGCAGTTCTTC,CASSLAGRQFF,TRBV5-1,NA,TRBJ2-1,NA
TGTGCCAGCAGCTTGTTTTCGGGACTAGCGGGCCGGTCTGAGCAGTACTTC,CASSLFSGLAGRSEQYF,TRBV11-2,TRBD2,TRBJ2-7,NA
TGTGCCAGCAGCTTAGTTCAGGGGGCTGCCGGCTACACCTTC,CASSLVQGAAGYTF,TRBV11-2,TRBD1,TRBJ1-2,NA
TGTGCCAGCAGCTTGGCGGCTGTTAGTAGTGGCTACACCTTC,CASSLAAVSSGYTF,TRBV5-6,NA,TRBJ1-2,NA
TGTGCCAGCAGCTTAACGGTAGATGAGGAGCAGTTCTTC,CASSLTVDEEQFF,TRBV7-3,NA,TRBJ2-1,NA
TGCGCCAGCAGCCCGGACAGGGTCTACGAGCAGTACTTC,CASSPDRVYEQYF,TRBV5-1,TRBD1,TRBJ2-7,once
TGTGCCATCAGTGGTGGGGACAGACCGACCAGCTCTGGGGCCAACGTCCTGACTTTC,CAISGGDRPTSSGANVLTF,TRBV10-3,TRBD1,TRBJ2-6,NA
TGTGCCACCTCTCTATGGGGGGAGGAGTACTATGGCTACACCTTC,CATSLWGEEYYGYTF,TRBV28,NA,TRBJ1-2,NA
TGTGCCAGCAGCGCGGGAGACCTATCCTACAATGAGCAGTTCTTC,CASSAGDLSYNEQFF,TRBV9,NA,TRBJ2-1,once
TGTGCCAAGCTGGCGGGCACTCCCACCGGGGAGCTGTTTTTT,CAKLAGTPTGELFF,TRBV6-1,NA,TRBJ2-2,NA
TGTGCCAGTATCCCTCTCGCCCCGGGTATCCCTGGTAGAGCTTTCTTT,CASIPLAPGIPGRAFF,TRBV19,NA,TRBJ1-1,NA
TGTGCCTCCTCCCCCGTTGGACAGCCCCAGCATTTT,CASSPVGQPQHF,TRBV27,NA,TRBJ1-5,NA
TGCAGTGCTAGAACACCCGGGGAGCTGTTTTTT,CSARTPGELFF,TRBV20-1,NA,TRBJ2-2,NA
TGTGCCAGCAGTTACGTTAAGGGGGAGCTGTTTTTT,CASSYVKGELFF,TRBV27,NA,TRBJ2-2,NA
TGTGCCAGCAGCTTGACAGGGCGAACCGGGGAGCTGTTTTTT,CASSLTGRTGELFF,TRBV7-6,TRBD1,TRBJ2-2,NA
TGTGCCAGCAGCTTAGACAGATATCAGCCCCAGCATTTT,CASSLDRYQPQHF,TRBV11-2,NA,TRBJ1-5,NA
TGTGCCAGCAGCTTAGGCGGACAGGGAGGGGGTCAGCCCCAGCATTTT,CASSLGGQGGGQPQHF,TRBV7-2,TRBD1,TRBJ1-5,NA
TGTGCCAGCAGCTTGGGAAATAGGGATCAGCCCCAGCATTTT,CASSLGNRDQPQHF,TRBV5-8,NA,TRBJ1-5,NA
TGTGCCAGCAGCTTAGAGCTAGCGGGCGGGACAGATACGCAGTATTTT,CASSLELAGGTDTQYF,TRBV11-2,TRBD2,TRBJ2-3,NA
TGTGCCTGTAGCGGGGGCAGGTCTAGCCCAGATACGCAGTATTTT,CACSGGRSSPDTQYF,TRBV11-2,TRBD2,TRBJ2-3,NA
TGTGCCAGCAGCCCCGGACCCCCCTACGAGCAGTACTTC,CASSPGPPYEQYF,TRBV9,NA,TRBJ2-7,NA
TGTGCCAGTCCAATAGCGGGCCTGAACACCGGGGAGCTGTTTTTT,CASPIAGLNTGELFF,TRBV21-1,NA,TRBJ2-2,NA
TGTGCCAGCAGTAGCGAGCGGGAGAGGAAGTCCTACGAGCAGTACTTC,CASSSERERKSYEQYF,TRBV27,TRBD2,TRBJ2-7,few
TGCGCCAGCAGTGAGACCGTACTAGCGGGAGTTGCTCATGACACCGGGGAGCTGTTTTTT,CASSETVLAGVAHDTGELFF,TRBV10-1,TRBD2,TRBJ2-2,NA
TGCGCCAGCAGCCCGGACAGGGTAGGGACAGATACGCAGTATTTT,CASSPDRVGTDTQYF,TRBV5-1,TRBD1,TRBJ2-3,NA
TGCAGCGTTGAGGGGGGGCAGGGGGACGAGCAGTACTTC,CSVEGGQGDEQYF,TRBV29-1,NA,TRBJ2-7,NA
TGTGCCAGCAGCTGCCGGGACAGCCCGAACAATCAGCCCCAGCATTTT,CASSCRDSPNNQPQHF,TRBV7-2,TRBD1,TRBJ1-5,few
TGTGCCAGCCCAAGACAGGGGGCGCGGGGGATCTCTGGGGCCAACGTCCTGACTTTC,CASPRQGARGISGANVLTF,TRBV2,TRBD1,TRBJ2-6,NA
TGTGCCAGCAGCTTATCCGGGGGCTATAGCAATCAGCCCCAGCATTTT,CASSLSGGYSNQPQHF,TRBV7-2,NA,TRBJ1-5,NA
TGTGCCAGCTCACCACCGACGGGTGACAGGGGCGACCGGGGGGCCAACGTCCTGACTTTC,CASSPPTGDRGDRGANVLTF,TRBV18,TRBD1,TRBJ2-6,NA
TGTGCCAGCAGTCCGCCGGACAGGGGGAAGCTACACTCCTACAATGAGCAGTTCTTC,CASSPPDRGKLHSYNEQFF,TRBV27,TRBD1,TRBJ2-1,NA
TGTGCCAGCAGTTTGATGGGGGAAAAACTGTTTTTT,CASSLMGEKLFF,TRBV28,NA,TRBJ1-4,NA
TGTGCCAGCAGCGTAGCTGGGGGGAACACTGAAGCTTTCTTT,CASSVAGGNTEAFF,TRBV9,NA,TRBJ1-1,NA
TGTGCCAGCAGCGACGGGACAGAAGAGACCCAGTACTTC,CASSDGTEETQYF,TRBV7-3,TRBD1,TRBJ2-5,NA
TGTGCCAGCAGCTTGGATCCAGTAAGGAACACTGAAGCTTTCTTT,CASSLDPVRNTEAFF,TRBV5-5,NA,TRBJ1-1,NA
TGTGCCAGCAGCCCCCGGGATACCCGAACATACAATGAGCAGTTCTTC,CASSPRDTRTYNEQFF,TRBV5-6,NA,TRBJ2-1,NA
TGTGCCAGCAGTTTATCTTGGGGTGTTGTCGAGAAGGTGAAGACCCAGTACTTC,CASSLSWGVVEKVKTQYF,TRBV27,NA,TRBJ2-5,NA
TGTGCCAGCAGCCAAGGAGTTATAGGACTAGCGGGACCCACAGATACGCAGTATTTT,CASSQGVIGLAGPTDTQYF,TRBV4-2,TRBD2,TRBJ2-3,few
TGTGCCAGCAGCCCCTTGACAGGGTCCTACGAGCAGTACTTC,CASSPLTGSYEQYF,TRBV7-8,TRBD1,TRBJ2-7,NA
TGTGCCATCAGTGACCCACTAGAAGATACGCAGTATTTT,CAISDPLEDTQYF,TRBV10-3,NA,TRBJ2-3,NA
TGCGCCAGCAGTGAGGACAGGGGGCTGTTTACAAACAATGAGCAGTTCTTC,CASSEDRGLFTNNEQFF,TRBV10-1,TRBD1,TRBJ2-1,NA
TGTGCCAGTAGTATATTAGGGCCTCCCTACGAGCAGTACTTC,CASSILGPPYEQYF,TRBV19,NA,TRBJ2-7,NA